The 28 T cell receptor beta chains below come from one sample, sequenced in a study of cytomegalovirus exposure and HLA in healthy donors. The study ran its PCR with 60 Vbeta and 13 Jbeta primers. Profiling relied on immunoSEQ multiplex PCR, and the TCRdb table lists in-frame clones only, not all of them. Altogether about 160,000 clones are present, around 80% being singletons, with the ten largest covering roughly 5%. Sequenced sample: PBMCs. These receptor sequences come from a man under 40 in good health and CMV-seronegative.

CDR3 sequence (DNA): TGCAGCGTTGAATCGGGGGAGGACTACACCTTC. Translated, it gives CSVESGEDYTF. The chain joins TRBV29-1 to TRBJ1-2, with D perhaps TRBD1 (5 bases). Germline V gives CDR1 SQVTM, CDR2 ANQGSEA. This CDR3 is 11 amino acids long. V gave up 2 bases and J gave up 10 bases, with 11 bases separating them.

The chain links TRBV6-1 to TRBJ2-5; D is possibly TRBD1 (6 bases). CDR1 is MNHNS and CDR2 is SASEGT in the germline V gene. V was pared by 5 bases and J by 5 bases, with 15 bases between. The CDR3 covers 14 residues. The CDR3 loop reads CASSSYRVAETQYF. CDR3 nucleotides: TGTGCCAGCAGTTCGTACAGGGTTGCCGAGACCCAGTACTTC.

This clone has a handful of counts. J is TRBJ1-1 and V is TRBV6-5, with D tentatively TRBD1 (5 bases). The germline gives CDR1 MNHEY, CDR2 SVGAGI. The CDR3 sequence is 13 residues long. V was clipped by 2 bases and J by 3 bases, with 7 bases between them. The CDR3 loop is CASSYGRDTEAFF. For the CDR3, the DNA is TGTGCCAGCAGTTACGGCAGGGACACTGAAGCTTTCTTT.

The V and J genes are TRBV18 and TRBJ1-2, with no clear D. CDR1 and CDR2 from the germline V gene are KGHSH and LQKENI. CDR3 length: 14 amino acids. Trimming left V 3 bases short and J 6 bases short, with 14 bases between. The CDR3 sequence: CASSPFRFSDGYTF. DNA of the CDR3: TGTGCCAGCTCACCGTTCCGGTTCTCCGATGGCTACACCTTC.

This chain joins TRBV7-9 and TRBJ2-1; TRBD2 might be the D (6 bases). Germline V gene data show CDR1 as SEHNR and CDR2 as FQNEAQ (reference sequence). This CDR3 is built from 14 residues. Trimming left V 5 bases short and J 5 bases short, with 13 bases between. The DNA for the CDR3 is TGTGCCAGCAGCCCAAGACTAGGTGACAATGAGCAGTTCTTC. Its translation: CASSPRLGDNEQFF.

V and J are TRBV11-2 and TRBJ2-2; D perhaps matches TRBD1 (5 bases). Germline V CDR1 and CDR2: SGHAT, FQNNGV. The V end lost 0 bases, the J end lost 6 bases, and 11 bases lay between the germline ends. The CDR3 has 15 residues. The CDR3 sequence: CASSLEAGKAGELFF. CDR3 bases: TGTGCCAGCAGCTTAGAAGCAGGGAAGGCCGGGGAGCTGTTTTTT.

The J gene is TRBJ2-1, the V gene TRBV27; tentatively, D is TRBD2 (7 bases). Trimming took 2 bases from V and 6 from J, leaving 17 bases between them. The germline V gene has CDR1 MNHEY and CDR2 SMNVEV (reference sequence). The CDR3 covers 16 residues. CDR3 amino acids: CASSLGWRGGPNEQFF. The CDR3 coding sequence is TGTGCCAGCAGTTTAGGTTGGAGGGGGGGCCCCAATGAGCAGTTCTTC.

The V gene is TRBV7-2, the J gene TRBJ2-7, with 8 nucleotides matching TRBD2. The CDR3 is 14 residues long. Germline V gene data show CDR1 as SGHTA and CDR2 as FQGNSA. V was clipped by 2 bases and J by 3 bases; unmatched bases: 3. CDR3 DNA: TGTGCCAGCAGCTTATCCGGGACTAGCTACGAGCAGTACTTC. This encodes CASSLSGTSYEQYF.

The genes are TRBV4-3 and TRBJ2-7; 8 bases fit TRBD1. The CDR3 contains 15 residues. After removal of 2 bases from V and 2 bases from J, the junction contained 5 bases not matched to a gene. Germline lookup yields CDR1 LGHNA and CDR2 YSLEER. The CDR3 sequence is CASSQQRTGPYEQYF. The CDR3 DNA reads TGCGCCAGCAGCCAACAGCGGACAGGGCCCTACGAGCAGTACTTC.

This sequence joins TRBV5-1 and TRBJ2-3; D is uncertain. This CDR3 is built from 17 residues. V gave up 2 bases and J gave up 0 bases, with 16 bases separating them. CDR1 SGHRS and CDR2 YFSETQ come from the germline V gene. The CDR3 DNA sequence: TGCGCCAGCAGCTTCTTGAGTGTAACCCTCAGCACAGATACGCAGTATTTT. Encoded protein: CASSFLSVTLSTDTQYF.

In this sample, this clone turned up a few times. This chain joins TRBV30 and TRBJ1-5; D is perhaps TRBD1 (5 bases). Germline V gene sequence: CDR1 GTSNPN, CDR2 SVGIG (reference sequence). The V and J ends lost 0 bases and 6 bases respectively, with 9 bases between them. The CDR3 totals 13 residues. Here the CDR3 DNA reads TGTGCCTGGAGTGTAACAGGTATTCAGCCCCAGCATTTT. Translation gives CAWSVTGIQPQHF.

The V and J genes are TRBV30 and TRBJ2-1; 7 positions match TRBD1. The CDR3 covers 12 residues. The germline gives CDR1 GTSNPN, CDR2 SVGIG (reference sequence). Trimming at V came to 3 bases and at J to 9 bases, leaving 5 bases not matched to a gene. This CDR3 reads CAWRRGQFEQFF. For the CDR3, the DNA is TGTGCCTGGAGGAGGGGACAGTTTGAGCAGTTCTTC.

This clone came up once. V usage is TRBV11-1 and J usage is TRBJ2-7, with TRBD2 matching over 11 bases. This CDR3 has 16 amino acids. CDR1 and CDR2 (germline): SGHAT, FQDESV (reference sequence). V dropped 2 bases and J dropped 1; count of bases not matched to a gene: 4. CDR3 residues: CASSLWGLAVSYEQYF. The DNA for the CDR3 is TGTGCCAGCAGCTTATGGGGACTAGCGGTATCCTACGAGCAGTACTTC.

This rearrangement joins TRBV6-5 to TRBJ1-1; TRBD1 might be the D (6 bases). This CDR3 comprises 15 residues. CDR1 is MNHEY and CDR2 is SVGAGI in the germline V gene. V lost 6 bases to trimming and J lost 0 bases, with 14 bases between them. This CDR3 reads CASRADRFLNTEAFF. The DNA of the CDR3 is TGTGCCAGCAGGGCAGACAGGTTCTTGAACACTGAAGCTTTCTTT.

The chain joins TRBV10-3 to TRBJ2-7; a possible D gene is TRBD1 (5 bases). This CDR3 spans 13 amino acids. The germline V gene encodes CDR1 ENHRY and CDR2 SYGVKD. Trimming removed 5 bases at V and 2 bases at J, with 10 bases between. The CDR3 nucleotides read TGTGCCATCAGTCCAGGACAAACCTACGAGCAGTACTTC. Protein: CAISPGQTYEQYF.

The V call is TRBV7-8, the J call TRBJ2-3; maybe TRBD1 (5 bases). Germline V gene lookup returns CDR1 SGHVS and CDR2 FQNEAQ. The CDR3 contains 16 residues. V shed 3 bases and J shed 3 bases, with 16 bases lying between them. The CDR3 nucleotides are TGTGCCAGCAGCTTTAGGAAGGACACTTGGACAGATACGCAGTATTTT. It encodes CASSFRKDTWTDTQYF.

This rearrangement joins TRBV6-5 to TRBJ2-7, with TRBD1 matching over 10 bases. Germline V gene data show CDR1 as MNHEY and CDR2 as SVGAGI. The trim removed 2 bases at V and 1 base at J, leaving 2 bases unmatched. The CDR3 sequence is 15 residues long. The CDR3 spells CASSYGTGASYEQYF. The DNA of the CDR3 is TGTGCCAGCAGTTACGGGACAGGGGCTTCCTACGAGCAGTACTTC.

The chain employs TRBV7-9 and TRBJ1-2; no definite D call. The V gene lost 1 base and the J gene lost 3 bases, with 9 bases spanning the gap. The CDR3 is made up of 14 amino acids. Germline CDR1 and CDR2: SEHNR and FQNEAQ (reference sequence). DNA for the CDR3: TGTGCCAGCAGCTTAGAGCAGGTTTACTATGGCTACACCTTC. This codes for CASSLEQVYYGYTF.

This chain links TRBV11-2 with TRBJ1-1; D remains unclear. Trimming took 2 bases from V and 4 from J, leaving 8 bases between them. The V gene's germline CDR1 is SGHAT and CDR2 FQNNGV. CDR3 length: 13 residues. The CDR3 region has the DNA TGTGCCAGCAGCTTAAACAGCGGCACTGAAGCTTTCTTT. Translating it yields CASSLNSGTEAFF.

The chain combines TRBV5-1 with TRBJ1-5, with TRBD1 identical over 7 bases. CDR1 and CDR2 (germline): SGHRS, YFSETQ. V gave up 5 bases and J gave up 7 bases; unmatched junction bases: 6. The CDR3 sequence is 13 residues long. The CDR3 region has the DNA TGCGCCAGCAGTCAGGGGGAAGACCAGCCCCAGCATTTT. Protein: CASSQGEDQPQHF.

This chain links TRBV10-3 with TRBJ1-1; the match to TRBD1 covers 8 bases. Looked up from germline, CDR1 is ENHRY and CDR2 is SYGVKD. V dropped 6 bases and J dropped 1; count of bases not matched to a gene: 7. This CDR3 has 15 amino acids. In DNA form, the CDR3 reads TGTGCCATCAGCGCCGACAGGGGTCAGAACACTGAAGCTTTCTTT. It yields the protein CAISADRGQNTEAFF.

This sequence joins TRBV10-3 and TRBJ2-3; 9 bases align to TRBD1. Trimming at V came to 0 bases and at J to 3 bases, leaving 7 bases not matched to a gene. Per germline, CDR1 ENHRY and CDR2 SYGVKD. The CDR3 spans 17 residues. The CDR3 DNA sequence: TGTGCCATCAGTGAGTCTGCGGGGACAGGGTTGACAGATACGCAGTATTTT. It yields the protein CAISESAGTGLTDTQYF.

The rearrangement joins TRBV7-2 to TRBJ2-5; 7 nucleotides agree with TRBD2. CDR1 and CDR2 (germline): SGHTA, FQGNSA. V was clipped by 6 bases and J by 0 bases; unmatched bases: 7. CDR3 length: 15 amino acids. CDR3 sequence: CASRASGAYQETQYF. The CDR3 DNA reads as TGTGCCAGCAGGGCAAGCGGGGCCTACCAAGAGACCCAGTACTTC. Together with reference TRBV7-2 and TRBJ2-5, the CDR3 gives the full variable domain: GAGVSQSPSNKVTEKGKDVELRCDPISGHTALYWYRQSLGQGLEFLIYFQGNSAPDKSGLPSDRFSAERTGGSVSTLTIQRTQQEDSAVYLCASRASGAYQETQYFGPGTRLLVL.

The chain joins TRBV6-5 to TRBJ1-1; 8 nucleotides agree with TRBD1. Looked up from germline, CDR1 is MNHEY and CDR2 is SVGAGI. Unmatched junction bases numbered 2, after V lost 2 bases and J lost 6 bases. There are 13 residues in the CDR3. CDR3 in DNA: TGTGCCAGCAGTTACGGACAGGGCCCTGAAGCTTTCTTT. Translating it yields CASSYGQGPEAFF.

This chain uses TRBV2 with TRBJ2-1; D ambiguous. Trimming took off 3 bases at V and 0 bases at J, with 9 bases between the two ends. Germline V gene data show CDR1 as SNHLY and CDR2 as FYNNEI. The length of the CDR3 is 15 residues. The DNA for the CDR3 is TGTGCCAGCAGTGATGAAGCGAGCTCCTACAATGAGCAGTTCTTC. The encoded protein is CASSDEASSYNEQFF.

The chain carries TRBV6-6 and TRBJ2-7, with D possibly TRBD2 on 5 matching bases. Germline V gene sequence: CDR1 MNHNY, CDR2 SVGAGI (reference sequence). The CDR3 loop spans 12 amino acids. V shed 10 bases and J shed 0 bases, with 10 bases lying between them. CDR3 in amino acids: CATAEGSYEQYF. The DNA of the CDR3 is TGTGCCACCGCCGAGGGCTCCTACGAGCAGTACTTC.

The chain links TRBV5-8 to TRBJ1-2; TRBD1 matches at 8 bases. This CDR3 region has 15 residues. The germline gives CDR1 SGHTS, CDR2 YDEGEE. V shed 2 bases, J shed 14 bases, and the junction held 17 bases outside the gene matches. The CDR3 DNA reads TGTGCCAGCAGCTTTGGACAGGGTCAGAGAGGATTGGTGACCTTC. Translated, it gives CASSFGQGQRGLVTF.

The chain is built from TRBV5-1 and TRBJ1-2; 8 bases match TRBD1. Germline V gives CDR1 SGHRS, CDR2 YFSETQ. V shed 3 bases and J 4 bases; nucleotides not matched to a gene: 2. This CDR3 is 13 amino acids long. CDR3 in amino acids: CASSSGGSYGYTF. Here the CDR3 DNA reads TGCGCCAGCAGCTCAGGGGGCAGCTATGGCTACACCTTC.